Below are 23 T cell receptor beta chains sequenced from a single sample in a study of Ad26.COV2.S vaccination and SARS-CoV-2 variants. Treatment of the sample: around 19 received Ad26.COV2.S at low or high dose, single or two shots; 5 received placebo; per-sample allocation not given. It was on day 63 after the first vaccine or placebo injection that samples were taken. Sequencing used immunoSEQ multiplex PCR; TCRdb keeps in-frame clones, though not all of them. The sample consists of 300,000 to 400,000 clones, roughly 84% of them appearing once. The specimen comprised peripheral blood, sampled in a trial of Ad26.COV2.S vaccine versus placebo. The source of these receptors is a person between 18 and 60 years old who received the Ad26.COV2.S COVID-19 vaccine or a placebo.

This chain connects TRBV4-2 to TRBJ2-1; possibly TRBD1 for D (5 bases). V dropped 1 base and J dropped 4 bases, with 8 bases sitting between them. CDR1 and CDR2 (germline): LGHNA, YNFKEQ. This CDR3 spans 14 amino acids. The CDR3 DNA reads TGTGCCAGCAGCCAAGTTAAGGGGTACAATGAGCAGTTCTTC. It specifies CASSQVKGYNEQFF.

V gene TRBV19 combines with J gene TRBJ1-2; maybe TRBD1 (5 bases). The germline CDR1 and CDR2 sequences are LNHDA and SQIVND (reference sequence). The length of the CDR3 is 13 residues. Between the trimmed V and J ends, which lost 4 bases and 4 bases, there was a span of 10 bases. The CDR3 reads CASSTETAYGYTF. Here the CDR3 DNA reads TGTGCCAGTAGTACAGAGACAGCCTATGGCTACACCTTC.

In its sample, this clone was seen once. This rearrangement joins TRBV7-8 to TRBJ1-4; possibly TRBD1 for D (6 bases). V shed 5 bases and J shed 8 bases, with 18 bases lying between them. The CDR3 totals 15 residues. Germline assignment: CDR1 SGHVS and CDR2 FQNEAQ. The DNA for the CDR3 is TGTGCCAGCAGCGCATACAGGGTTGTGTGGGAAAAACTGTTTTTT. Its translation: CASSAYRVVWEKLFF.

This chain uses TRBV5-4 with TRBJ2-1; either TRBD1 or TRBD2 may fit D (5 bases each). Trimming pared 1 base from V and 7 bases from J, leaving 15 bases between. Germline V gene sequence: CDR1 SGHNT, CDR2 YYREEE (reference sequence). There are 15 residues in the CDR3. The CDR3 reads CASSLPPGTSNEQFF. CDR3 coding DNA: TGTGCCAGCAGCTTGCCGCCCGGGACCTCGAATGAGCAGTTCTTC. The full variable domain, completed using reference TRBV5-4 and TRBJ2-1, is ETGVTQSPTHLIKTRGQQVTLRCSSQSGHNTVSWYQQALGQGPQFIFQYYREEENGRGNFPPRFSGLQFPNYSSELNVNALELDDSALYLCASSLPPGTSNEQFFGPGTRLTVL.

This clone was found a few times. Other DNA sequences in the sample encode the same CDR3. The CDR3 DNA reads as TGCAGCGCAAGCAGGGGAAATGGCTACACCTTC. Its translation: CSASRGNGYTF. V is TRBV29-1 and J is TRBJ1-2; TRBD1 is a possible D gene (6 bases). The CDR3 contains 11 residues. CDR1 is SQVTM, CDR2 ANQGSEA, per germline. The germline V and J ends were trimmed by 7 bases and 6 bases, with 12 bases remaining between them.

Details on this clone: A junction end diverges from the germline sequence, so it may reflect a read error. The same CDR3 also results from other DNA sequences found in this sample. Written as DNA, the CDR3 is TGTGCCAGTAGCCTCCGGGACCCAGCGTATCGGGACCAGTACTTC. Its protein is CASSLRDPAYRDQYF. The chain couples TRBV3-1 (or the pseudogene TRBV3-2) to TRBJ2-5; D is possibly TRBD1 or TRBD2 (5 bases each). The germline CDR1 and CDR2 sequences are LGHDT and YNNKEL (reference sequence). The CDR3 totals 15 residues.

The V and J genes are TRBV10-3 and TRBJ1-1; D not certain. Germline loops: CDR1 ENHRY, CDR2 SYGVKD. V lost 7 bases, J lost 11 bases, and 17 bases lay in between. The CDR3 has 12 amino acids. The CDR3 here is CAIMGMGLKAFF. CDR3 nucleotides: TGTGCCATCATGGGTATGGGTCTCAAGGCTTTCTTT.

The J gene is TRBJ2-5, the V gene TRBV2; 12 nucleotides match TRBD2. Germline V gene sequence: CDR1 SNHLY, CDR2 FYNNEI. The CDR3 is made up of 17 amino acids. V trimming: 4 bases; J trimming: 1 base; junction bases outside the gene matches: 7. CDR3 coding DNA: TGTGCCAGCAGTGCGCGTGGACTAGCGGGGCCCCAAGAGACCCAGTACTTC. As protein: CASSARGLAGPQETQYF. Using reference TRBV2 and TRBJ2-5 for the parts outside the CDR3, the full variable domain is EPEVTQTPSHQVTQMGQEVILRCVPISNHLYFYWYRQILGQKVEFLVSFYNNEISEKSEIFDDQFSVERPDGSNFTLKIRSTKLEDSAMYFCASSARGLAGPQETQYFGPGTRLLVL.

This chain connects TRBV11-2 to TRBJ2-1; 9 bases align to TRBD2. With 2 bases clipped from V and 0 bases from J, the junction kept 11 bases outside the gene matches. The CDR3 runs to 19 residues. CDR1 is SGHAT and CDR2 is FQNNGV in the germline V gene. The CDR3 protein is CASSLPDSGSVSSYNEQFF. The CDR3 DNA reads TGTGCCAGCAGCTTACCAGATAGCGGGAGCGTCAGCTCCTACAATGAGCAGTTCTTC.

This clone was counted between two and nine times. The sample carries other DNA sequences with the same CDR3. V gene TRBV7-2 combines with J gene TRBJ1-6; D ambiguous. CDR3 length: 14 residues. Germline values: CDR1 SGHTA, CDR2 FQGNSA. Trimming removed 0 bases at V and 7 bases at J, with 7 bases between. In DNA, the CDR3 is TGTGCCAGCAGCTTAGCGCCGCGAAATTCACCCCTCCACTTT. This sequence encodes CASSLAPRNSPLHF.

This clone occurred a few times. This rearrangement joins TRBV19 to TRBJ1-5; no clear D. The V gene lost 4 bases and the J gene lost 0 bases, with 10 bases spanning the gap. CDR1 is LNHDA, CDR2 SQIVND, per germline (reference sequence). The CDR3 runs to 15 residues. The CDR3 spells CASSRVTYSNQPQHF. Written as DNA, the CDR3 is TGTGCCAGTAGTAGAGTGACTTATAGCAATCAGCCCCAGCATTTT.

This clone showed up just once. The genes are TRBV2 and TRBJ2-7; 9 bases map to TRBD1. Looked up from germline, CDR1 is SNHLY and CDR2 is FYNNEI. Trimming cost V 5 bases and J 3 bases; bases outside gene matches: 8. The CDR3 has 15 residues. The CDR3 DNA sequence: TGTGCCAGCAGTAAACCGGGACAGGGCAACTACGAGCAGTACTTC. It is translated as CASSKPGQGNYEQYF.

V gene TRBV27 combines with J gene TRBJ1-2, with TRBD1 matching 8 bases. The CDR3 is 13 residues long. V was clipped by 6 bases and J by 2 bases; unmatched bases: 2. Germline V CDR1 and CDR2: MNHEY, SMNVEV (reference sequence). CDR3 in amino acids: CASSWDRNYGYTF. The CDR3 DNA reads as TGTGCCAGCAGCTGGGACAGGAACTATGGCTACACCTTC.

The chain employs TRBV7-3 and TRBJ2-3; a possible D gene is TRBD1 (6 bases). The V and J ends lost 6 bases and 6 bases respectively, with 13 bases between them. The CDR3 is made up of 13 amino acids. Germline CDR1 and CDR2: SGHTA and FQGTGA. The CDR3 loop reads CASSGGIADTQYF. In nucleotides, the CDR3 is TGTGCCAGCAGTGGGGGCATCGCGGATACGCAGTATTTT.

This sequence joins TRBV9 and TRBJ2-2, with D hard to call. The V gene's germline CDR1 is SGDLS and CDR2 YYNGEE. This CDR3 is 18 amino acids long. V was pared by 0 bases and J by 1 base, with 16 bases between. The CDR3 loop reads CASSVDILGRLNTGELFF. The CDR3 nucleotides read TGTGCCAGCAGCGTAGACATCCTGGGTCGGTTGAACACCGGGGAGCTGTTTTTT.

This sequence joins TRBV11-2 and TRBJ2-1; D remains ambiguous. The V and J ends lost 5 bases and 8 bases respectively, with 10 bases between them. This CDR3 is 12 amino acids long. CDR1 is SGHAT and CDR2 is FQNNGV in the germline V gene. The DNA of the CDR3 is TGTGCCAGCAGCAACCGGTTCCATGAGCAGTTCTTC. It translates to CASSNRFHEQFF.

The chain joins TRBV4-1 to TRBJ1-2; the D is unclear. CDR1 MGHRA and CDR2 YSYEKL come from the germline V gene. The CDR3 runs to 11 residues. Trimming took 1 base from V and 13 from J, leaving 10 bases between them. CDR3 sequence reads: CASSQGAVSTF. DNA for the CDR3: TGCGCCAGCAGCCAAGGCGCGGTCAGCACCTTC.

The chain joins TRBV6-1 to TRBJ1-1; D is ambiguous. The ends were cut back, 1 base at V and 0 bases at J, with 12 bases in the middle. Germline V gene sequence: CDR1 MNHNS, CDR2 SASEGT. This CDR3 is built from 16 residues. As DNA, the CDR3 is TGTGCCAGCAGTGAAGGGGTCTTGATCGTGAACACTGAAGCTTTCTTT. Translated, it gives CASSEGVLIVNTEAFF.

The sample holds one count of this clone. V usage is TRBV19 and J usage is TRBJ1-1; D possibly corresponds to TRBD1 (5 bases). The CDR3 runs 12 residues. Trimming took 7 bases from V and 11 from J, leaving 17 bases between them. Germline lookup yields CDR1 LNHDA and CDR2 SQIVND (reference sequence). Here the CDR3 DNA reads TGTGCCAGTACCGGGGGAGGGATGGGGGCTTTCTTT. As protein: CASTGGGMGAFF.

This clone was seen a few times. CDR3 in amino acids: CASIPFPSSGNTIYF. The CDR3 DNA reads TGTGCCAGCATCCCCTTCCCAAGCTCTGGAAACACCATATATTTT. The chain joins TRBV6-5 to TRBJ1-3, with D uncertain. With 7 bases removed from V and 0 bases from J, the gap between germline ends came to 13 bases. The CDR3 totals 15 residues. Germline-derived CDR1 and CDR2 are MNHEY and SVGAGI.

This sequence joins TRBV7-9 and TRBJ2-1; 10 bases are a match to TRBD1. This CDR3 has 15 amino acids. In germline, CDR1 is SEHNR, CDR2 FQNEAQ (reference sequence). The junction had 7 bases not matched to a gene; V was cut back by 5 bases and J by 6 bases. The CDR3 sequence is CASSHRDRGFNEQFF. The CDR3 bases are TGTGCCAGCAGCCACCGGGACAGGGGATTCAATGAGCAGTTCTTC.

The CDR3 DNA sequence: TGTGCCAGCTCACCAGGCCCGGGCCAAACTGAAGCTTTCTTT. Translation: CASSPGPGQTEAFF. This sequence joins TRBV18 and TRBJ1-1, with no clear D. Germline-derived CDR1 and CDR2 are KGHSH and LQKENI. V lost 2 bases to trimming and J lost 5 bases, with 12 bases between them. The CDR3 consists of 14 residues.

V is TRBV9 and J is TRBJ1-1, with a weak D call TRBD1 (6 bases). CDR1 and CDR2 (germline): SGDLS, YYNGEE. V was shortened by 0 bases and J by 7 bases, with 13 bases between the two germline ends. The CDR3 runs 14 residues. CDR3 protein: CASSVEWTADEAFF. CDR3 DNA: TGTGCCAGCAGCGTAGAGTGGACAGCCGATGAAGCTTTCTTT.